This TCR beta chain appears in the sequencing data of a study of spatial heterogeneity in lung cancer. Study details: Detected beta-chain sequences consistently exceeded alpha-chain sequences.

This clonotype is medium-sized (0.01 to 0.1%) within its sample. Time point specified: sample taken at primary tumor resection. Unsorted whole RNA samples from tumor, nontumor lung or frozen PBMC were sequenced. The germline V and J ends were trimmed by 2 bases and 0 bases, with 3 bases remaining between them. The CDR3 covers 13 residues. Germline V gene data show CDR1 as MGHDK and CDR2 as SYGVNS. A distinct unique molecular identifier was carried by each TCR cDNA molecule. Via MiXCR, TCRdb re-called the 5' RACE reads, giving one row per CDR3 protein. The table lists 2,500 to 4,000 distinct CDR3 sequences, 4.7% of them singletons.

This receptor was identified in a male donor with early-stage non-small cell lung cancer. The chain is built from TRBV25-1 and TRBJ2-3; D unclear. The starting material was normal lung tissue next to the tumor, obtained at surgery. CDR3 in DNA: TGTGCCAGCAGTGAAGTGAGCACAGATACGCAGTATTTT. As protein: CASSEVSTDTQYF.